These 21 T cell receptor beta chains came from one sample sequenced in a study of cytomegalovirus exposure and HLA in healthy donors. 13 Jbeta primers and 60 Vbeta primers were used for the PCR. Sequenced by immunoSEQ multiplex PCR; TCRdb stores in-frame clones only, minus some. This sample's table has more than 90,000 clones. Specimen: PBMCs. The receptors shown here come from a man aged 40-49 years in good health and CMV-seropositive.

With respect to this clone: One junction end does not reproduce the germline sequence, and a read error may be involved. The chain recombines TRBV7-2 with TRBJ1-4; D is perhaps TRBD1 (5 bases). Per germline, CDR1 SGHTA and CDR2 FQGNSA. The CDR3 runs to 15 residues. CDR3 residues: CASSFSTAGVKNLFF. The DNA of the CDR3 is TGTGCCAGCAGCTTTTCCACCGCGGGGGTGAAAAATCTGTTTTTT.

The J gene is TRBJ2-5, the V gene TRBV11-3; perhaps TRBD1 as D (5 bases). CDR1 is SGHNT, CDR2 YENEEA, per germline. The CDR3 length is 15 residues. V lost 0 bases to trimming and J lost 5 bases, with 13 bases between them. The CDR3 protein is CASSLDGGAGETQYF. CDR3 in DNA: TGTGCCAGCAGCTTAGATGGTGGGGCAGGGGAGACCCAGTACTTC.

The chain combines TRBV10-2 with TRBJ1-4, with D unclear. This CDR3 spans 13 amino acids. The V and J ends lost 7 bases and 8 bases respectively, with 14 bases between them. Germline V CDR1 and CDR2: WSHSY, SAAADI. CDR3 amino acids: CASIRGLGEKLFF. For the CDR3, the DNA is TGCGCCAGCATACGAGGGCTCGGGGAAAAACTGTTTTTT.

The CDR3, as DNA: TGTGCCAGCAGTGAACTAGCGCCCACAGATACGCAGTATTTT. It encodes CASSELAPTDTQYF. The chain couples TRBV28 to TRBJ2-3; the match to TRBD2 covers 7 bases. Germline loops: CDR1 MDHEN, CDR2 SYDVKM. This CDR3 region has 14 residues. The V segment lost 5 bases and the J segment 2 bases; nucleotides outside the gene matches: 4.

The rearrangement links TRBV29-1 to TRBJ2-3; TRBD2 agrees at 10 bases. CDR3 length: 16 residues. Germline V gene lookup returns CDR1 SQVTM and CDR2 ANQGSEA. Trimming took 3 bases from V and 0 from J; bases not matched to a gene: 6. The CDR3 protein is CSVDPRLAGSTDTQYF. DNA of the CDR3: TGCAGCGTTGACCCCAGACTAGCGGGCAGCACAGATACGCAGTATTTT.

The chain uses TRBV6-1 and TRBJ2-7, with 10 bases matching TRBD2. Germline loops: CDR1 MNHNS, CDR2 SASEGT. The CDR3 sequence is 14 residues long. Losses at the gene ends were 3 bases for V and 6 bases for J; bases not matched to a gene: 5. The CDR3 DNA reads as TGTGCCAGCAGTGAGGTAGCGGGAGGCCCCGAGCAGTACTTC. Translation: CASSEVAGGPEQYF.

The chain is built from TRBV10-1 and TRBJ2-7, with a possible D match to TRBD2 (6 bases). This CDR3 has 15 residues. The V end was cut by 6 bases, the J end by 2 bases, with 17 bases between. Germline loops: CDR1 WNHNN, CDR2 SYGVQD (reference sequence). CDR3 loop: CASSDRSAGAYEQYF. DNA of the CDR3: TGCGCCAGCAGCGATAGGTCAGCGGGCGCCTACGAGCAGTACTTC.

The rearrangement joins TRBV28 to TRBJ2-1; 7 bases are a match to TRBD2. V dropped 5 bases and J dropped 6; count of bases not matched to a gene: 13. Germline V gene data show CDR1 as MDHEN and CDR2 as SYDVKM. The CDR3 has 16 residues. CDR3 nucleotides: TGTGCCAGCAGTCTCCCCCGCGGGAGTGGGGGCAATGAGCAGTTCTTC. This gives the protein CASSLPRGSGGNEQFF.

The chain links TRBV5-6 to TRBJ2-5; 9 positions match TRBD2. This CDR3 comprises 15 residues. Germline lookup yields CDR1 SGHDT and CDR2 YYEEEE. Trimming cost V 2 bases and J 4 bases; bases outside gene matches: 6. CDR3 nucleotides: TGTGCCAGCAGCTTCCTAGCGGGAAGATCAGAGACCCAGTACTTC. This codes for CASSFLAGRSETQYF.

The gene calls are TRBV5-1 and TRBJ1-1, with D unresolved. The germline V gene encodes CDR1 SGHRS and CDR2 YFSETQ. The CDR3 is made up of 14 amino acids. The V end was cut by 1 base, the J end by 4 bases, with 11 bases between. Here the CDR3 DNA reads TGCGCCAGCAGCTTGCACTTGGGCAGCACTGAAGCTTTCTTT. This gives the protein CASSLHLGSTEAFF.

The J gene is TRBJ2-2, the V gene TRBV6-5, with 11 bases identical to TRBD1. Germline CDR1 MNHEY, CDR2 SVGAGI. The CDR3 is made up of 14 amino acids. J lost 6 bases, V lost 7 bases, and 4 bases had no gene match. The CDR3 DNA reads TGTGCCAGCACCCGGACAGGGGGCCCCGGGGAGCTGTTTTTT. Amino acids: CASTRTGGPGELFF.

CDR3 sequence (DNA): TGCGCCAGCAGCCAAGAGTATCGAGCACCCTACAATGAGCAGTTCTTC. Protein: CASSQEYRAPYNEQFF. V gene TRBV4-3 combines with J gene TRBJ2-1; no clear D gene. V was trimmed by 0 bases and J by 2 bases, leaving 11 bases between them. Germline CDR1 reads LGHNA; CDR2 reads YSLEER. CDR3 length: 16 residues.

The V call is TRBV6-1, the J call TRBJ2-5; a possible D gene is TRBD2 (5 bases). Germline V gives CDR1 MNHNS, CDR2 SASEGT. The V end lost 3 bases, the J end lost 4 bases, and 9 bases lay between the germline ends. This CDR3 comprises 13 residues. The CDR3 here is CASSEGRRETQYF. Written as DNA, the CDR3 is TGTGCCAGCAGTGAGGGGAGAAGAGAGACCCAGTACTTC.

The gene calls are TRBV9 and TRBJ2-4; 9 bases line up with TRBD2. The length of the CDR3 is 15 residues. V gave up 0 bases and J gave up 8 bases; unmatched junction bases: 6. The germline V gene has CDR1 SGDLS and CDR2 YYNGEE. CDR3 sequence reads: CASSVGAGGAHIQYF. DNA for the CDR3: TGTGCCAGCAGCGTAGGAGCGGGAGGTGCTCACATTCAGTACTTC. Complete variable domain (other parts from reference TRBV9 and TRBJ2-4): DSGVTQTPKHLITATGQRVTLRCSPRSGDLSVYWYQQSLDQGLQFLIQYYNGEERAKGNILERFSAQQFPDLHSELNLSSLELGDSALYFCASSVGAGGAHIQYFGAGTRLSVL.

The gene calls are TRBV7-2 and TRBJ2-6, with unresolved D. The V end was cut by 5 bases, the J end by 3 bases, with 14 bases between. The germline CDR1 and CDR2 sequences are SGHTA and FQGNSA. CDR3 length equals 16 residues. CDR3 in amino acids: CASSPLALSGANVLTF. Written as DNA, the CDR3 is TGTGCCAGCAGCCCCCTGGCACTAAGTGGGGCCAACGTCCTGACTTTC.

The chain joins TRBV27 to TRBJ1-4, with TRBD1 matching 8 bases. The trim removed 4 bases at V and 7 bases at J, leaving 5 bases unmatched. The CDR3 runs to 14 residues. Germline CDR1 MNHEY, CDR2 SMNVEV (reference sequence). The CDR3 sequence: CASSSMDRVEKLFF. DNA for the CDR3: TGTGCCAGCAGTTCCATGGACAGGGTTGAAAAACTGTTTTTT.

The V gene is TRBV7-2, the J gene TRBJ2-1, with 8 bases fitting TRBD2. V shed 10 bases, J shed 6 bases, and the junction held 11 bases outside the gene matches. CDR1 is SGHTA and CDR2 is FQGNSA in the germline V gene. This CDR3 spans 14 amino acids. The CDR3 sequence is CATKRERVSNEQFF. The CDR3 region has the DNA TGTGCCACGAAGCGGGAGCGGGTGTCCAATGAGCAGTTCTTC.

V usage is TRBV10-3 and J usage is TRBJ1-6; 8 nucleotides match TRBD1. CDR3 length equals 14 residues. Germline V CDR1 and CDR2: ENHRY, SYGVKD. After removal of 10 bases from V and 7 bases from J, the junction contained 9 bases not matched to a gene. The CDR3 DNA follows: TGTGCCACCACGACGCGGACAGGGAATTCACCCCTCCACTTT. Translating gives CATTTRTGNSPLHF.

The chain employs TRBV10-2 and TRBJ1-1, with 10 nucleotides matching TRBD1. With V trimmed by 0 bases and J by 0 bases, 1 base remained unmatched. Germline lookup yields CDR1 WSHSY and CDR2 SAAADI. CDR3 length: 16 amino acids. CDR3 residues: CASSESGQGLNTEAFF. CDR3 DNA sequence: TGCGCCAGCAGTGAGTCGGGACAGGGGTTGAACACTGAAGCTTTCTTT.

This chain links TRBV28 with TRBJ1-5; 9 bases fit TRBD1. The CDR3 has 14 amino acids. V gave up 6 bases and J gave up 5 bases; unmatched junction bases: 5. Germline CDR1 is MDHEN and CDR2 is SYDVKM. Written as DNA, the CDR3 is TGTGCCAGCAGGCGGACAGGGGAGGATCAGCCCCAGCATTTT. Protein sequence: CASRRTGEDQPQHF. Based on the CDR3 plus reference TRBV28 and TRBJ1-5, the full variable domain is DVKVTQSSRYLVKRTGEKVFLECVQDMDHENMFWYRQDPGLGLRLIYFSYDVKMKEKGDIPEGYSVSREKKERFSLILESASTNQTSMYLCASRRTGEDQPQHFGDGTRLSIL.

The chain couples TRBV28 to TRBJ1-5; D is uncertain. The CDR3 totals 14 residues. Germline V lookup: CDR1 MDHEN, CDR2 SYDVKM. Between the trimmed V and J ends, which lost 1 base and 5 bases, there was a span of 9 bases. The CDR3 sequence is CASSLFSGDQPQHF. CDR3 nucleotides: TGTGCCAGCAGTTTATTTTCCGGGGATCAGCCCCAGCATTTT.